The 9 T cell receptor beta chains reported below all come from one sample, sequenced in a study of T cell responses to AZD1222 COVID-19 vaccine. The table came from immunoSEQ multiplex PCR; TCRdb's copy has only in-frame clones and leaves some out. The table lists roughly 200,000 clones, roughly nine tenths of them singletons. Sequenced material: peripheral blood, taken 28 days after the second AZD1222 dose. The receptors were sampled from an adult who received the AZD1222 COVID-19 vaccine.

The table lists this clone with a count of one. The genes are TRBV4-1 and TRBJ1-1; 10 bases match TRBD1. V lost 3 bases to trimming and J lost 3 bases; unmatched junction nucleotides: 1. There are 14 residues in the CDR3. Germline-derived CDR1 and CDR2 are MGHRA and YSYEKL. The CDR3 DNA reads as TGCGCCAGCAGCCAGGGACAGGGGTACACTGAAGCTTTCTTT. This codes for CASSQGQGYTEAFF.

The chain couples TRBV5-4 to TRBJ1-2, with D unresolved. CDR1 is SGHNT and CDR2 is YYREEE in the germline V gene (reference sequence). The CDR3 runs 14 residues. V was pared by 2 bases and J by 8 bases, with 16 bases between. CDR3 sequence (DNA): TGTGCCAGCAGCTTCGGACTTCCCCAAGGAGGCTACACCTTC. It codes for CASSFGLPQGGYTF.

In this sample, this clone turned up once. The chain employs TRBV9 and TRBJ1-5; maybe TRBD1 (6 bases). Trimming pared 4 bases from V and 6 bases from J, leaving 14 bases between. The length of the CDR3 is 14 residues. Germline CDR1 is SGDLS and CDR2 is YYNGEE. The CDR3 loop reads CASSSEGVGQPQHF. Here the CDR3 DNA reads TGTGCCAGCAGCTCCGAGGGGGTCGGTCAGCCCCAGCATTTT.

The chain recombines TRBV10-1 with TRBJ1-1; TRBD1 matches 8 bases. V gave up 6 bases and J gave up 4 bases; unmatched junction bases: 10. This CDR3 spans 15 amino acids. Germline values: CDR1 WNHNN, CDR2 SYGVQD (reference sequence). CDR3 nucleotides: TGCGCCAGCAGCGAGGACAGGGCGTATGGCACTGAAGCTTTCTTT. Encoded protein: CASSEDRAYGTEAFF.

This clone was observed a handful of times. The V gene is TRBV28, the J gene TRBJ1-2; D remains ambiguous. Between the trimmed V and J ends, which lost 1 base and 7 bases, there was a span of 7 bases. From germline, CDR1 is MDHEN and CDR2 SYDVKM. The CDR3 runs to 12 residues. Written as DNA, the CDR3 is TGTGCCAGCAGTTTATCAGTCGGTGGCTACACCTTC. Amino acids: CASSLSVGGYTF.

The rearrangement joins TRBV5-1 to TRBJ1-6; D perhaps matches TRBD1 (5 bases). From germline, CDR1 is SGHRS and CDR2 YFSETQ. The CDR3 extends over 18 amino acids. Trimming stripped 4 bases from V and 4 bases from J, with 21 bases between. CDR3: CASSPGSYRPNYNSPLHF. The CDR3 DNA follows: TGCGCCAGCAGCCCTGGCTCCTACAGGCCCAATTATAATTCACCCCTCCACTTT. Full variable domain (outside the CDR3, taken from reference TRBV5-1 and TRBJ1-6): KAGVTQTPRYLIKTRGQQVTLSCSPISGHRSVSWYQQTPGQGLQFLFEYFSETQRNKGNFPGRFSGRQFSNSRSEMNVSTLELGDSALYLCASSPGSYRPNYNSPLHFGNGTRLTVT.

The chain is built from TRBV19 and TRBJ1-2; 7 bases match TRBD1. Germline-derived CDR1 and CDR2 are LNHDA and SQIVND (reference sequence). Germline trimming cut 0 bases from V and 7 bases from J; bases unmatched to any gene: 11. The CDR3 spans 16 residues. The CDR3 reads CASSIDGDSSSGGYTF. CDR3 bases: TGTGCCAGTAGTATAGACGGGGACAGCTCCTCGGGTGGCTACACCTTC.

The chain uses TRBV2 and TRBJ2-1, with D uncertain. The CDR3 covers 14 residues. V lost 5 bases and J lost 2, with 10 bases in between. Germline CDR1 SNHLY, CDR2 FYNNEI. The CDR3, as DNA: TGTGCCAGCAGTTGGGGTTATGCCTACAATGAGCAGTTCTTC. Its translation: CASSWGYAYNEQFF.

This clone has only one observation. This chain joins TRBV21-1 and TRBJ2-2; TRBD2 was called by the table and not checked on the DNA. TRBV21-1 is annotated as a pseudogene. The CDR3 runs 12 residues. The CDR3, as DNA: TGTGCCAGCAGCACGTTCCCCGGGGAGCTGTTTTTT. Protein sequence: CASSTFPGELFF.